What follows are 16 T cell receptor beta chains derived from one specimen sequenced in a study of blood T cell repertoires in COVID-19. Profiling relied on immunoSEQ multiplex PCR, and the TCRdb table lists in-frame clones only, not all of them. The table shows more than 35,000 clones, with approximately 91% occurring only once. Sequenced material: peripheral blood. These receptors all come from a man between 65 and 85 years old with active COVID-19.

The J gene is TRBJ2-1, the V gene TRBV7-2, with a weak D call TRBD2 (6 bases). This CDR3 is 15 amino acids long. V gave up 3 bases and J gave up 1 base, with 10 bases separating them. Germline loops: CDR1 SGHTA, CDR2 FQGNSA. CDR3 DNA sequence: TGTGCCAGCAGCTTTGGGGGGTTTTCCTACAATGAGCAGTTCTTC. Amino acids: CASSFGGFSYNEQFF.

The chain has TRBV3-1 (or the pseudogene TRBV3-2) and TRBJ2-5; TRBD1 agrees at 8 bases. V dropped 0 bases and J dropped 5; count of bases not matched to a gene: 5. Germline assignment: CDR1 LGHDT and CDR2 YNNKEL (reference sequence). The CDR3 sequence is 15 residues long. This chain's CDR3 is CASSQDPGGRETQYF. The CDR3 nucleotides read TGTGCCAGCAGCCAAGACCCAGGGGGCCGGGAGACCCAGTACTTC.

The chain combines TRBV5-8 with TRBJ2-4, with 11 bases matching TRBD2. V gave up 5 bases and J gave up 0 bases; unmatched junction bases: 7. Germline V gene data show CDR1 as SGHTS and CDR2 as YDEGEE. There are 17 residues in the CDR3. The CDR3 bases are TGTGCCAGCAGTCCCGGGACTAGCGGTCTAGCCAAAAACATTCAGTACTTC. Amino acid sequence: CASSPGTSGLAKNIQYF. The full variable domain, completed using reference TRBV5-8 and TRBJ2-4, is EAGVTQSPTHLIKTRGQQATLRCSPISGHTSVYWYQQALGLGLQFLLWYDEGEERNRGNFPPRFSGRQFPNYSSELNVNALELEDSALYLCASSPGTSGLAKNIQYFGAGTRLSVL.

This clone was recorded only once. The chain has TRBV7-9 and TRBJ1-2, with a tentative D call TRBD1 (6 bases). V dropped 5 bases and J dropped 3 bases, with 10 bases sitting between them. This CDR3 has 13 residues. Looked up from germline, CDR1 is SEHNR and CDR2 is FQNEAQ (reference sequence). CDR3 nucleotide sequence: TGTGCCAGCAGCACACAGGGATACTATGGCTACACCTTC. Amino acids: CASSTQGYYGYTF.

This chain links TRBV6-5 with TRBJ2-7; TRBD1 matches 8 bases. J was trimmed by 4 bases and V by 0 bases; bases with no gene match: 2. This CDR3 is 14 amino acids long. In germline, CDR1 is MNHEY, CDR2 SVGAGI. The CDR3: CASSYSRTGYEQYF. CDR3 in DNA: TGTGCCAGCAGTTACTCCCGGACAGGGTACGAGCAGTACTTC.

This rearrangement joins TRBV3-1 (or the pseudogene TRBV3-2) to TRBJ2-5; 7 positions match TRBD2. Unmatched junction bases numbered 9, after V lost 5 bases and J lost 3 bases. Germline V gene lookup returns CDR1 LGHDT and CDR2 YNNKEL (reference sequence). This CDR3 region has 15 residues. The CDR3 sequence is CASSIRTSREETQYF. CDR3 nucleotides: TGTGCCAGCAGCATTCGGACTAGTAGGGAAGAGACCCAGTACTTC.

This chain joins TRBV9 and TRBJ1-1; TRBD1 agrees at 9 bases. In germline, CDR1 is SGDLS, CDR2 YYNGEE. Germline trimming cut 3 bases from V and 5 bases from J; bases unmatched to any gene: 8. The CDR3 totals 15 residues. The CDR3 loop reads CASSGIPGQGTEAFF. CDR3 bases: TGTGCCAGCAGCGGTATCCCGGGACAGGGTACTGAAGCTTTCTTT.

J is TRBJ1-2 and V is TRBV3-1 (or the pseudogene TRBV3-2), with a possible D match to TRBD1 (5 bases). V was clipped by 4 bases and J by 3 bases, with 27 bases between them. Germline V lookup: CDR1 LGHDT, CDR2 YNNKEL (reference sequence). This CDR3 contains 19 residues. The CDR3 DNA follows: TGTGCCAGCAGCCGGAAGACCGGGACCTCACCCGGCGGGGACTATGGCTACACCTTC. Translating it yields CASSRKTGTSPGGDYGYTF.

As concerns this clone: This same CDR3 is encoded by further DNA sequences in the sample. V and J are TRBV5-1 and TRBJ2-7, with 10 positions matching TRBD2. CDR3 size: 16 residues. V lost 0 bases to trimming and J lost 3 bases; unmatched junction nucleotides: 6. Germline CDR1 SGHRS, CDR2 YFSETQ. CDR3 residues: CASSLAPSGRGYEQYF. DNA of the CDR3: TGCGCCAGCAGCTTGGCCCCTAGCGGGAGAGGCTACGAGCAGTACTTC.

The genes are TRBV6-1 and TRBJ2-7; 7 nucleotides line up with TRBD2. Germline values: CDR1 MNHNS, CDR2 SASEGT. The junction had 16 bases not matched to a gene; V was cut back by 4 bases and J by 1 base. CDR3 length: 18 amino acids. The CDR3 loop is CASSGRLGRGLNSYEQYF. In DNA form, the CDR3 reads TGTGCCAGCAGTGGAAGACTGGGGAGGGGCTTGAATTCCTACGAGCAGTACTTC.

The chain couples TRBV28 to TRBJ1-1; D is uncertain. V was pared by 4 bases and J by 1 base, with 10 bases between. Per germline, CDR1 MDHEN and CDR2 SYDVKM. The CDR3 spans 14 residues. In DNA, the CDR3 is TGTGCCAGCAGTTCCCGTGGCAGGAACACTGAAGCTTTCTTT. Amino acid sequence: CASSSRGRNTEAFF.

This chain uses TRBV7-9 with TRBJ2-1; no clear D gene. There are 12 residues in the CDR3. Trimming shortened V by 6 bases and J by 7 bases, and 10 bases separated the two germline ends. The V gene's germline CDR1 is SEHNR and CDR2 FQNEAQ (reference sequence). The CDR3 is CASSHLPNEQFF. In nucleotides, the CDR3 is TGTGCCAGCAGTCACCTACCTAATGAGCAGTTCTTC.

This clone was observed once. This sequence joins TRBV4-1 and TRBJ2-7, with 9 positions matching TRBD1. This CDR3 spans 14 amino acids. The germline V gene has CDR1 MGHRA and CDR2 YSYEKL. The ends lost 4 bases at V and 4 bases at J; junction bases unmatched: 5. The CDR3 nucleotides read TGCGCCAGCAGCCGCCGGGACAGGGATTACGAGCAGTACTTC. It is translated as CASSRRDRDYEQYF.

The gene calls are TRBV5-6 and TRBJ2-5; 8 nucleotides line up with TRBD2. The CDR3 spans 15 residues. V shed 4 bases and J 2 bases; nucleotides not matched to a gene: 7. Germline-derived CDR1 and CDR2 are SGHDT and YYEEEE. CDR3: CASSPGGTRQETQYF. The CDR3 nucleotides read TGTGCCAGCAGCCCTGGTGGGACTAGGCAAGAGACCCAGTACTTC.

Worth noting for this clone: The germline gene is not matched at one end of the junction; a read error may be the cause. The V call is TRBV7-7, the J call TRBJ2-5; TRBD2 aligns across 15 bases. The CDR3 sequence is 18 residues long. CDR1 is SSHAT, CDR2 FNYEAQ, per germline (reference sequence). The CDR3: CASSQRTSGGAREETQYF. The CDR3 DNA follows: TGTGCTAGCAGCCAAAGGACTAGCGGGGGGGCCAGAGAAGAGACCCAGTACTTC.

The chain carries TRBV5-1 and TRBJ2-1; D remains unclear. Germline CDR1 is SGHRS and CDR2 is YFSETQ. V was trimmed by 1 base and J by 5 bases, leaving 10 bases between them. The CDR3 covers 14 residues. The CDR3 loop is CASSLRLGNNEQFF. The CDR3, as DNA: TGCGCCAGCAGCTTGCGGCTAGGAAACAATGAGCAGTTCTTC.